This T cell receptor beta chain was identified during a study of cytomegalovirus exposure and HLA in healthy donors. The germline V gene has CDR1 SGHTA and CDR2 FQGTGA. There are 15 residues in the CDR3. With 5 bases removed from V and 4 bases from J, the gap between germline ends came to 17 bases. The PCR employed 60 Vbeta primers together with 13 Jbeta primers. Here immunoSEQ multiplex PCR was the method, and the copy in TCRdb shows in-frame clones only, minus some. The sample includes 100,000 or so clones, about 70% of them seen just once. The receptor's source is a woman younger than 35 in good health and CMV-seropositive. This chain links TRBV7-3 with TRBJ2-5; D might be TRBD1 (7 bases). The sample comprised PBMCs. CDR3 in amino acids: CASSPTTGRGETQYF. The DNA of the CDR3 is TGTGCCAGCAGCCCGACGACAGGGCGGGGAGAGACCCAGTACTTC.